This entry lists 8 T cell receptor beta chains sequenced from one sample in a study of T cells in Graves' hyperthyroidism and ophthalmopathy. RNA transcripts gave rise to amplified TCR beta CDR3 regions. HTBI primers were employed in a first-round RT-PCR of the TCR CDR3. TCRdb ran MiXCR on the multiplex PCR reads and lists one entry per CDR3 protein. The repertoire holds around 600,000 distinct CDR3 sequences, with about 14% as singletons. The sequencing input was blood. These receptors came from a woman aged 18-29 years with Graves' ophthalmopathy.

This clonotype has a count of ten or more. This sequence joins TRBV12-3 or TRBV12-4 and TRBJ1-1; D uncertain. V lost 5 bases to trimming and J lost 3 bases, with 13 bases between them. This CDR3 has 14 residues. CDR3 bases: TGTGCCAGCAGTCGATCAGGAGGGTACACTGAAGCTTTCTTT. This gives the protein CASSRSGGYTEAFF.

The chain couples TRBV4-3 to TRBJ1-6, with TRBD1 matching 8 bases. V was pared by 0 bases and J by 6 bases, with 4 bases of the junction left unmatched. The CDR3 has 16 amino acids. The germline CDR1 and CDR2 sequences are LGHNA and YSLEER. CDR3 coding DNA: TGCGCCAGCAGCCAAGAGGCAGGGGGCTCTAATTCACCCCTCCACTTT. Residues: CASSQEAGGSNSPLHF.

The CDR3 DNA is TGTGCCATCAGCTCGGGACAGGGTGTATCCGAGCAGTACTTC. Protein product: CAISSGQGVSEQYF. V gene TRBV10-3 combines with J gene TRBJ2-7; TRBD1 matches 9 bases. The V segment lost 6 bases and the J segment 6 bases; nucleotides outside the gene matches: 9. The CDR3 sequence is 14 residues long. The germline gives CDR1 ENHRY, CDR2 SYGVKD.

The sample holds many counts of this clonotype. This CDR3 is CSARVDLLSAYEQYF. The CDR3 bases are TGCAGTGCTAGAGTGGACCTATTATCCGCCTACGAGCAGTACTTC. This chain uses TRBV20-1 with TRBJ2-7; no clear D gene. The CDR3 totals 15 residues. Per germline, CDR1 DFQATT and CDR2 SNEGSKA (reference sequence). V lost 1 base to trimming and J lost 2 bases, with 15 bases between them.

This clonotype was recorded a few times. V gene TRBV7-6 combines with J gene TRBJ2-3; 9 bases agree with TRBD1. The CDR3 contains 16 residues. Losses at the gene ends were 5 bases for V and 1 base for J; bases not matched to a gene: 7. Germline CDR1 and CDR2: SGHVS and FNYEAQ. As DNA, the CDR3 is TGTGCCAGCAGCCCCGACGGACAGGGGCGCACAGATACGCAGTATTTT. It specifies CASSPDGQGRTDTQYF.

CDR3 DNA: TGTGCCAGCAGCGTAGAGGCGGGAGGGCCGGAAGATACGCAGTATTTT. The encoded protein is CASSVEAGGPEDTQYF. The rearrangement joins TRBV9 to TRBJ2-3; 9 bases agree with TRBD2. Germline V gives CDR1 SGDLS, CDR2 YYNGEE. The CDR3 length is 16 residues. Trimming cost V 0 bases and J 5 bases; bases outside gene matches: 7.

This clonotype was recorded many times. The rearrangement joins TRBV30 to TRBJ2-1; TRBD1 matches 9 bases. Germline assignment: CDR1 GTSNPN and CDR2 SVGIG (reference sequence). The CDR3 covers 13 residues. V trimming: 8 bases; J trimming: 2 bases; junction bases outside the gene matches: 4. The DNA for the CDR3 is TGTGCCGGGACAGGGACAACCTACAATGAGCAGTTCTTC. Protein product: CAGTGTTYNEQFF.

In this sample, this clonotype turned up many times. This rearrangement joins TRBV12-5 to TRBJ1-1; D gene uncertain. V lost 1 base and J 4 bases, leaving 7 bases between the germline ends. Germline V gene sequence: CDR1 LGHNT, CDR2 FRNRAP. CDR3 length: 13 residues. CDR3 sequence (DNA): TGTGCTAGTGGTTTGGCGGGTCTCACTGAAGCTTTCTTT. It translates to CASGLAGLTEAFF. The variable domain in full, with the rest retrieved from reference TRBV12-5 and TRBJ1-1, is DARVTQTPRHKVTEMGQEVTMRCQPILGHNTVFWYRQTMMQGLELLAYFRNRAPLDDSGMPKDRFSAEMPDATLATLKIQPSEPRDSAVYFCASGLAGLTEAFFGQGTRLTVV.